A single count supports the clone carrying this TCR beta chain. Its antigen is not known. At the survey level, the v3.0 immunoSEQ assay was run. Here immunoSEQ multiplex PCR was the method, and the copy in TCRdb shows in-frame clones only, minus some. The sample lists about 25,000 clones, about 86% occurring once. Trimming cost V 9 bases and J 1 base; bases outside gene matches: 7. Germline V gene data show CDR1 as MDHEN and CDR2 as SYDVKM. This CDR3 has 15 amino acids. The sample is drawn from a study of long-term antiretroviral therapy in people with HIV. Study-level findings and limits: Pre-ART-expanded clones dominated the repertoire at all time points. Gathering of blood took place between about 2004 and 2017, possibly under older ART regimens. ART preceded a rise in diversity that nonetheless stayed lower than in transplant donor controls.

This chain joins TRBV28 and TRBJ2-2; 8 positions match TRBD2. Material: unsorted PBMCs, obtained 1.2 years after starting antiretroviral therapy. This TCR came from a man aged 45-65 years with HIV. CDR3: CARKMLAGNTGELFF. The CDR3 DNA sequence: TGTGCCAGAAAGATGCTAGCGGGGAACACCGGGGAGCTGTTTTTT.